This T cell receptor (beta chain) was documented in a study of blood T cell repertoires in COVID-19. Study background: PBMCs, B-cell-depleted T cells, or T cells were the source of the cDNA or gDNA that made up the material.

V lost 0 bases, J lost 5 bases, and 9 bases stayed unmatched. Germline V lookup: CDR1 LGHNA, CDR2 YSLEER. There are 17 residues in the CDR3. The table came from immunoSEQ multiplex PCR; TCRdb's copy has only in-frame clones and leaves some out. Of around 94,000 clones in the sample, around 87% were seen once. This sequence joins TRBV4-3 and TRBJ1-1; 10 bases match TRBD1. The receptor's source is a woman aged 45-60 years with COVID-19, enrolled during active disease. Sequencing input: peripheral blood. DNA of the CDR3: TGCGCCAGCAGCCAAGATGGGACAGGGGCGCGGGGGACTGAAGCTTTCTTT. Encoded protein: CASSQDGTGARGTEAFF.